The 25 T cell receptor beta chains presented below share a single source sample, sequenced in a study of blood T cell repertoires in COVID-19. TCRdb's table, derived via immunoSEQ multiplex PCR, lists solely in-frame clones and lacks some. The table has 400,000 to 550,000 clones, 87% seen once. The sample taken for sequencing was PBMCs or T cells enriched from blood (not recorded which). The source is a woman aged 18-29 years with acute COVID-19.

V and J are TRBV4-1 and TRBJ2-3, with TRBD2 matching 8 bases. After removal of 3 bases from V and 2 bases from J, the junction contained 10 bases not matched to a gene. This CDR3 is 17 amino acids long. The germline V gene has CDR1 MGHRA and CDR2 YSYEKL. The CDR3 bases are TGCGCCAGCAGCCATGGAACTAGCGGAAAACTCACAGATACGCAGTATTTT. It translates to CASSHGTSGKLTDTQYF.

The rearrangement links TRBV5-1 to TRBJ2-5, with unresolved D. V dropped 4 bases and J dropped 2 bases, with 12 bases sitting between them. CDR3 length: 14 residues. From germline, CDR1 is SGHRS and CDR2 YFSETQ. The CDR3 DNA is TGCGCCAGCAGCCCCCCTCAGAAACAAGAGACCCAGTACTTC. This codes for CASSPPQKQETQYF.

The rearrangement links TRBV20-1 to TRBJ2-5; D gene uncertain. Germline V lookup: CDR1 DFQATT, CDR2 SNEGSKA (reference sequence). V was trimmed by 6 bases and J by 5 bases, leaving 7 bases between them. CDR3 length equals 10 residues. The CDR3 nucleotides read TGCAGTGCGGCGCGGGAGACCCAGTACTTC. It codes for CSAARETQYF.

This clone occurred once. The V call is TRBV12-3 or TRBV12-4, the J call TRBJ2-1; D gene uncertain. CDR3 length: 13 amino acids. The V end lost 6 bases, the J end lost 3 bases, and 9 bases lay between the germline ends. Here the CDR3 DNA reads TGTGCCAGCAGGGTTAACAGCTACAATGAGCAGTTCTTC. It encodes CASRVNSYNEQFF.

The chain is built from TRBV28 and TRBJ1-6, with a possible D match to TRBD1 (5 bases). The germline V and J ends were trimmed by 2 bases and 9 bases, with 8 bases remaining between them. Germline V CDR1 and CDR2: MDHEN, SYDVKM. This CDR3 comprises 13 residues. The CDR3 protein is CASSLQGGSPLHF. In DNA, the CDR3 is TGTGCCAGCAGTTTACAGGGTGGTTCACCCCTCCACTTT.

The chain carries TRBV19 and TRBJ1-5, with a tentative D call TRBD1 (5 bases). There are 15 residues in the CDR3. V gave up 5 bases and J gave up 2 bases, with 13 bases separating them. Per the germline V gene, CDR1 is LNHDA and CDR2 is SQIVND (reference sequence). For the CDR3, the DNA is TGTGCCAGTAGTCAGATAGGGGTCGGCAATCAGCCCCAGCATTTT. Its protein product is CASSQIGVGNQPQHF. Using reference TRBV19 and TRBJ1-5 for the parts outside the CDR3, the full variable domain is DGGITQSPKYLFRKEGQNVTLSCEQNLNHDAMYWYRQDPGQGLRLIYYSQIVNDFQKGDIAEGYSVSREKKESFPLTVTSAQKNPTAFYLCASSQIGVGNQPQHFGDGTRLSIL.

The chain joins TRBV9 to TRBJ1-2; 10 bases fit TRBD1. Germline trimming cut 3 bases from V and 5 bases from J; bases unmatched to any gene: 7. CDR3 length: 15 residues. CDR1 is SGDLS, CDR2 YYNGEE, per germline. The CDR3 loop is CASSDPDRGRYGYTF. In DNA, the CDR3 is TGTGCCAGCAGCGACCCAGACAGGGGGCGGTATGGCTACACCTTC.

V gene TRBV20-1 combines with J gene TRBJ1-5, with D maybe TRBD1 (5 bases). V dropped 3 bases and J dropped 4 bases, with 13 bases sitting between them. Germline assignment: CDR1 DFQATT and CDR2 SNEGSKA (reference sequence). This CDR3 spans 14 amino acids. The CDR3 DNA follows: TGCAGTGCTAGTAAGGGGCTGGAAAATCAGCCCCAGCATTTT. It specifies CSASKGLENQPQHF.

V usage is TRBV7-9 and J usage is TRBJ1-1; no clear D gene. The CDR3 is 15 residues long. CDR1 is SEHNR, CDR2 FQNEAQ, per germline (reference sequence). V was clipped by 2 bases and J by 0 bases, with 10 bases between them. CDR3 DNA: TGTGCCAGCAGCTTAAGTGGAGCGGTGAACACTGAAGCTTTCTTT. The encoded protein is CASSLSGAVNTEAFF.

As regards this clone: This CDR3 is also generated by other DNA sequences in the sample. The DNA for the CDR3 is TGTGCCAGCAGCAGACAGGGGGCGGAAAAACTGTTTTTT. Residues: CASSRQGAEKLFF. V usage is TRBV28 and J usage is TRBJ1-4, with 10 bases lining up with TRBD1. Trimming removed 6 bases from V and 8 bases from J; junction bases left unmatched: 3. This CDR3 is 13 amino acids long. Germline V gene lookup returns CDR1 MDHEN and CDR2 SYDVKM.

The V call is TRBV3-1 (or the pseudogene TRBV3-2), the J call TRBJ1-1; tentative D call: TRBD1 (5 bases). V gave up 2 bases and J gave up 4 bases, with 5 bases separating them. This CDR3 has 12 residues. The germline V gene encodes CDR1 LGHDT and CDR2 YNNKEL (reference sequence). CDR3: CASSQRGTEAFF. The CDR3 DNA reads as TGTGCCAGCAGCCAAAGGGGCACTGAAGCTTTCTTT.

The chain is built from TRBV18 and TRBJ1-4; no firm D call. The V end lost 2 bases, the J end lost 0 bases, and 10 bases lay between the germline ends. The length of the CDR3 is 16 residues. Per germline, CDR1 KGHSH and CDR2 LQKENI. In DNA form, the CDR3 reads TGTGCCAGCTCACCATCGGCGGGAACAACTAATGAAAAACTGTTTTTT. Translated: CASSPSAGTTNEKLFF.

V is TRBV2 and J is TRBJ2-3; no firm D call. The CDR3 consists of 16 residues. The germline V and J ends were trimmed by 0 bases and 0 bases, with 10 bases remaining between them. The germline gives CDR1 SNHLY, CDR2 FYNNEI. CDR3 nucleotide sequence: TGTGCCAGCAGTGAAGCGGTAGCAGCTAGCACAGATACGCAGTATTTT. This encodes CASSEAVAASTDTQYF. Together with reference TRBV2 and TRBJ2-3, the CDR3 gives the full variable domain: EPEVTQTPSHQVTQMGQEVILRCVPISNHLYFYWYRQILGQKVEFLVSFYNNEISEKSEIFDDQFSVERPDGSNFTLKIRSTKLEDSAMYFCASSEAVAASTDTQYFGPGTRLTVL.

The rearrangement joins TRBV30 to TRBJ2-1; D gene unclear. CDR1 is GTSNPN, CDR2 SVGIG, per germline (reference sequence). V gave up 3 bases and J gave up 9 bases, with 12 bases separating them. The CDR3 has 12 amino acids. CDR3 in amino acids: CAWRWYTGEQFF. The CDR3 DNA follows: TGTGCCTGGAGGTGGTATACGGGTGAGCAGTTCTTC. The full variable domain, in which reference TRBV30 and TRBJ2-1 provide the parts outside the CDR3, is SQTIHQWPATLVQPVGSPLSLECTVEGTSNPNLYWYRQAAGRGLQLLFYSVGIGQISSEVPQNLSASRPQDRQFILSSKKLLLSDSGFYLCAWRWYTGEQFFGPGTRLTVL.

V gene TRBV11-2 combines with J gene TRBJ2-7; no definite D call. Trimming pared 5 bases from V and 2 bases from J, leaving 10 bases between. Germline CDR1 SGHAT, CDR2 FQNNGV. The CDR3 extends over 13 amino acids. This CDR3 is CASSPTTPYEQYF. The CDR3 DNA reads TGTGCCAGCAGCCCAACTACCCCCTACGAGCAGTACTTC.

V usage is TRBV4-1 and J usage is TRBJ2-3, with 7 positions matching TRBD2. V shed 4 bases, J shed 5 bases, and the junction held 9 bases outside the gene matches. CDR1 and CDR2 (germline): MGHRA, YSYEKL. This CDR3 spans 15 amino acids. The CDR3 here is CASSRLAGQKDTQYF. For the CDR3, the DNA is TGCGCCAGCAGCCGCTTAGCGGGTCAAAAAGATACGCAGTATTTT.

Remarks on this clone: The identical CDR3 is also encoded by other nucleotide sequences in the sample. The chain uses TRBV6-4 and TRBJ2-5, with 10 bases lining up with TRBD2. Germline trimming cut 3 bases from V and 2 bases from J; bases unmatched to any gene: 3. Germline lookup yields CDR1 MRHNA and CDR2 SNTAGT. The CDR3 sequence is 15 residues long. In nucleotides, the CDR3 is TGTGCCAGCAGTGATCGAGCGGGGGGGCAAGAGACCCAGTACTTC. Translating gives CASSDRAGGQETQYF.

J is TRBJ1-3 and V is TRBV18; 7 bases line up with TRBD1. After removal of 6 bases from V and 0 bases from J, the junction contained 11 bases not matched to a gene. This CDR3 is 17 amino acids long. CDR1 is KGHSH, CDR2 LQKENI, per germline. The CDR3 bases are TGTGCCAGCTCGATTATCGAGGGACAGATCTCTGGAAACACCATATATTTT. Its translation is CASSIIEGQISGNTIYF.

The rearrangement joins TRBV19 to TRBJ1-6; D unclear. This CDR3 has 18 amino acids. The V gene lost 3 bases and the J gene lost 3 bases, with 18 bases spanning the gap. Germline V gene sequence: CDR1 LNHDA, CDR2 SQIVND (reference sequence). In DNA, the CDR3 is TGTGCCAGTAGTATGCCCCCCGGCACCGGGAACTATAATTCACCCCTCCACTTT. As protein: CASSMPPGTGNYNSPLHF.

V is TRBV7-9 and J is TRBJ1-6, with 8 bases matching TRBD1. Unmatched junction bases numbered 9, after V lost 3 bases and J lost 8 bases. Germline CDR1 reads SEHNR; CDR2 reads FQNEAQ (reference sequence). The CDR3 runs to 16 residues. CDR3 coding DNA: TGTGCCAGCAGCTTCGGCTGGACAGGGACAGATTCACCCCTCCACTTT. This encodes CASSFGWTGTDSPLHF.

The chain employs TRBV5-4 and TRBJ1-6, with D perhaps TRBD1 (6 bases). Germline V gene sequence: CDR1 SGHNT, CDR2 YYREEE (reference sequence). V lost 2 bases and J lost 10, with 10 bases in between. The CDR3 has 13 amino acids. CDR3 DNA sequence: TGTGCCAGCAGCTTCAGGGGTAGGTCACCCCTCCACTTT. Its translation: CASSFRGRSPLHF.

V is TRBV5-1 and J is TRBJ2-2; D unresolved. The CDR3 spans 13 residues. V was shortened by 0 bases and J by 6 bases, with 6 bases between the two germline ends. The germline CDR1 and CDR2 sequences are SGHRS and YFSETQ. CDR3 sequence (DNA): TGCGCCAGCAGCTTGGTAGCAGCCGGGGAGCTGTTTTTT. Translation: CASSLVAAGELFF.

The CDR3 region is CASSQTRGRLDEQFF. As DNA, the CDR3 is TGTGCCAGCAGCCAAACCCGAGGGAGGTTGGATGAGCAGTTCTTC. The chain joins TRBV14 to TRBJ2-1; TRBD2 might be the D (6 bases). Trimming left V 2 bases short and J 8 bases short, with 16 bases between. The CDR3 consists of 15 residues. Germline CDR1 and CDR2: SGHDN and FVKESK.

This clone has just one count. The chain employs TRBV5-1 and TRBJ2-2; TRBD1 matches 10 bases. V lost 3 bases, J lost 4 bases, and 6 bases stayed unmatched. CDR1 is SGHRS and CDR2 is YFSETQ in the germline V gene. The CDR3 length is 16 residues. In DNA form, the CDR3 reads TGCGCCAGCAGCTCCGGGACAGGGGCGGGCACCGGGGAGCTGTTTTTT. Its translation is CASSSGTGAGTGELFF.

This clone was counted a few times. This chain links TRBV5-1 with TRBJ1-2; TRBD1 agrees at 8 bases. The CDR3 runs to 14 residues. With 0 bases clipped from V and 6 bases from J, the junction kept 4 bases outside the gene matches. Germline loops: CDR1 SGHRS, CDR2 YFSETQ. CDR3 bases: TGCGCCAGCAGCTTGGAAATACAGGGGGATGGCTACACCTTC. This codes for CASSLEIQGDGYTF.